These T cell receptor beta chains were read from a single sample in a study of beta chain features in type 1 diabetes. The table came from immunoSEQ multiplex PCR; TCRdb's copy has only in-frame clones and leaves some out. The table records about 710,000 clones, around an eighth of them present only once. Material: naive CD4+ T cells from blood. The receptors derive from a man aged 18 to 35 with type 1 diabetes. CDR3s include the opening cysteine and the closing phenylalanine or tryptophan. The D gene is left open where the match is weak. A row's size may be missing; if present it is once, few, many or a size class.

many	TRBJ1-6	NA	TRBV28	TGTGCCAGCAGTTTAGGCAGGGGTAATTCACCCCTCCACTTT	CASSLGRGNSPLHF
few	TRBJ2-1	NA	TRBV2	TGTGCCAGCAGTGAAAGGGGCGGTTACAATGAGCAGTTCTTC	CASSERGGYNEQFF
NA	TRBJ2-3	NA	TRBV6-6	TGTGCCAGCAGTCCGCCGGGTTCACCAGATACGCAGTATTTT	CASSPPGSPDTQYF
few	TRBJ2-5	NA	TRBV20-1	TGCAGCGGCAGGTGGGAGACCCAGTACTTC	CSGRWETQYF
few	TRBJ2-3	NA	TRBV7-9	TGTGCCAGCAGCCCCGCCTCCAGGGATACGCAGTATTTT	CASSPASRDTQYF
few	TRBJ2-1	TRBD2	TRBV30	TGTGCCTGGGGAAGGGACTACTCCTACAATGAGCAGTTCTTC	CAWGRDYSYNEQFF
NA	TRBJ1-2	TRBD1	TRBV7-9	TGTGCCAGCAGCATCCCGACAGGGAAGGCCACCTTC	CASSIPTGKATF
NA	TRBJ1-5	NA	TRBV28	TGTGCCAGCAGTTTCAGAGGGAGTAGGAATCAGCCCCAGCATTTT	CASSFRGSRNQPQHF
NA	TRBJ2-5	TRBD1	TRBV4-1	TGCGCCAGCAGCCCGGGGACAGGGGCGAAGGTAGAGACCCAGTACTTC	CASSPGTGAKVETQYF
once	TRBJ2-3	TRBD1	TRBV6-5	TGTGCCAGCAGTTATTTCGGACAGGGGCCAGATACGCAGTATTTT	CASSYFGQGPDTQYF
NA	TRBJ2-2	NA	TRBV5-4	TGTGCCAGCAGCTTATCCTTAGAGCGAGGCGGGGAGCTGTTTTTT	CASSLSLERGGELFF
few	TRBJ2-3	TRBD2	TRBV9	TGTGCCAGCAGCGCAACTAGCGGGGGAAAGGCAGATACGCAGTATTTT	CASSATSGGKADTQYF
few	TRBJ2-1	NA	TRBV9	TGTGCCAGCAGCGTAGGAACAGCGGGTTCGTACAATGAGCAGTTCTTC	CASSVGTAGSYNEQFF
NA	TRBJ2-7	NA	TRBV29-1	TGCAGCGTTGCGGCAGGGCCCTACGAGCAGTACTTC	CSVAAGPYEQYF
few	TRBJ2-6	NA	TRBV19	TGTGCCAGTAGTATTCCCCCCGGGGCTGGGGCCAACGTCCTGACTTTC	CASSIPPGAGANVLTF
few	TRBJ2-5	NA	TRBV4-1	TGCGCCAGCAGCCAAGTCGAAGAGACCCAGTACTTC	CASSQVEETQYF
NA	TRBJ2-3	TRBD1	TRBV7-3	TGTGCCAGCAGCTTGTGGACAGGGGGCGTAGATACGCAGTATTTT	CASSLWTGGVDTQYF
NA	TRBJ1-1	NA	TRBV19	TGTGCCAGTAGTATGGGGGAAGCGACTGAAGCTTTCTTT	CASSMGEATEAFF
few	TRBJ1-1	NA	TRBV9	TGTGCCAGCAGCCCTTCTGGGGAGAACACTGAAGCTTTCTTT	CASSPSGENTEAFF
NA	TRBJ1-1	NA	TRBV7-9	TGTGCCAGCGAGCCGGGCGGGCAGCTGAACACTGAAGCTTTCTTT	CASEPGGQLNTEAFF
NA	TRBJ2-7	TRBD2	TRBV30	TGTGCCTGGAGTGTAATTCCGGGGGGCGAGCAGTACTTC	CAWSVIPGGEQYF
few	TRBJ2-7	NA	TRBV5-1	TGCGCCAGCAGCTCCCTCACCTACGAGCAGTACTTC	CASSSLTYEQYF
NA	TRBJ2-3	TRBD2	TRBV2	TGTGCCAGCAGTCGACTAGCGGGTTACGATACGCAGTATTTT	CASSRLAGYDTQYF
NA	TRBJ2-5	NA	TRBV7-3	TGTGCCAGCAGCCCCGGGACTCAAGAGACCCAGTACTTC	CASSPGTQETQYF
NA	TRBJ2-4	NA	TRBV30	TGTGCCTGGGGGAGGGACAGGCATAACATTCAGTACTTC	CAWGRDRHNIQYF
NA	TRBJ2-7	TRBD1	TRBV4-1	TGCGCCAGCAGCCACCCGGGACAGGGTACCTACGAGCAGTACTTC	CASSHPGQGTYEQYF
NA	TRBJ2-5	NA	TRBV5-1	TGCGCCAGCAGCGTCAGGGGACAAGAGACCCAGTACTTC	CASSVRGQETQYF
NA	TRBJ1-2	NA	TRBV6-6	TGTGCCAGCAGTCCTCTCGGGGGGGCTGGCTATGGCTACACCTTC	CASSPLGGAGYGYTF
NA	TRBJ1-1	TRBD1	TRBV7-9	TGTGCCAGCAGCTCCATACCCTTCAGGGGGGTGAGGACTGAAGCTTTCTTT	CASSSIPFRGVRTEAFF